This T cell receptor beta chain comes out of a study of cytotoxic CD8 clonotypes in ibrutinib-treated CLL (dated by TCRdb to about 2021). Background on the whole study: The cohort was composed of more than ten relapsed/refractory and approximately 16 treatment-naive patients; IGHV unmutated status was identified in roughly 18 patients. Responses were partial in some 24 patients and complete in 2; after median around 65 months follow-up, about 14 stayed in remission and about 12 progressed. An average of roughly 270,000 productive templates and about 100,000 productive rearrangements was obtained per sample. Every remission and progressive disease sample was obtained while ibrutinib was still being received by the patients. Cryopreserved peripheral blood mononuclear cells were obtained before treatment, at response, and at either sustained remission or disease progression. Of the 90 or so participants in the trial, approximately 26 had longitudinal samples available. Samples at response were collected after a median of around twelve months of treatment, with a range of 6 to 36 months. The full study reports these points: Sampling times were not matched between patients in sustained remission and patients whose disease was progressing, and lymph node repertoires were not examined. Baseline clonality was found to be higher than that of age-matched healthy donors and was strongly correlated with circulating CD8+ T-cell counts. Public clonotypes were found to be uncommon and were observed to contract or remain stable during treatment; the increase in clonality was shown to reflect expansion of private clonotypes at ibrutinib response. At ibrutinib response clonality went up, during sustained remission it held steady, and at progression it dropped back toward baseline.

In the paper's terms, the time point label means: roughly 23 months on ibrutinib. For TCR beta library preparation, approximately 2.2 micrograms of genomic DNA were isolated from cryopreserved PBMCs. Longitudinal blood samples from CLL patients on ibrutinib monotherapy were analyzed using high-throughput TCR beta sequencing. Patients were enrolled in a phase 2 open-label single-center ibrutinib monotherapy trial. As for this clone: Its antigen is unknown. Per-base qualities were not stored, and no clone one base away is much larger.

On a MiSeq, deep resolution sequencing aimed for a depth between 1 in 1 million and 1 in 200,000 T cells, with each clonotype covered around 10x on average. The immunoSEQ hsTCRB Kit was used to generate TCR beta libraries. The paper's data handling went like this. Data were analyzed with ImmunoSEQ Data Assistant and ImmunoSEQ Analyzer, with V, D and J genes assigned per IMGT definitions. Clonality was computed as one minus normalized Shannon entropy of productive rearrangement frequencies, ranging from 0 to 1. Only overrepresented clonotypes making up at least 0.05% of the repertoire of each patient were included in the public clonotype analysis. About a dozen age-matched healthy donor repertoires from immuneACCESS served as clonality controls. The source is immuneACCESS, and TCRdb retained only in-frame sequences with V and J called. Part of the clones is not carried over; for the studies checked, unresolved V genes explain less than half of this, and the remainder is unexplained. V, J and clone size are taken as reported in that table, and D and trimming were inferred from the DNA itself. The sample includes 100,000 to 150,000 clones, with approximately 83% observed a single time. The ten biggest clones cover about 2.1% of the sample.

The origin of this receptor is a human donor with chronic lymphocytic leukemia. Here the sequenced sample was PBMCs, taken after 24 months of ibrutinib treatment.

The CDR3 protein: CASSFRGPGDRRYYEQYF. The sequenced DNA: TGTGCCAGCAGCTTCAGGGGTCCGGGGGACAGGCGATACTACGAGCAGTACTTC. This chain joins TRBV7-8 to TRBJ2-7, with TRBD1 matching 8 junction bases. The germline V gene gives CDR1 as SGHVS and CDR2 as FQNEAQ. The CDR3 covers 18 residues, taking in both the cysteine and the phenylalanine. The CDR3 DNA has 54 bases and is translated from base 1. The germline V and J ends show losses of 3 bases and 3 bases respectively, and no gene match explains 16 bases of the junction.